Below, one T cell receptor (beta chain) is given with its context. The antigen is undetermined. The record originates from a study of response to subunit inactivated influenza vaccine. Findings and caveats of the study: Authors suggested that a seasonal influenza vaccination recruits few new T cells each time.

TCRdb re-analysed the RT-PCR reads in MiXCR, keeping a single row per CDR3 protein. The data hold some 850,000 distinct CDR3 sequences, with less than 20% observed a single time. The source is a man over 45 who received an inactivated influenza vaccine. The source was PBMCs from blood, collected 4 to 6 days after vaccination.

CDR3 sequence: CASKKSTGGYEQYF. In DNA, the CDR3 is TGTGCCAGCAAGAAATCGACAGGAGGCTACGAGCAGTACTTC. The rearrangement uses TRBV12-3 or TRBV12-4 and TRBJ2-7, with D possibly being TRBD1 (6 bases). V was clipped by 7 bases and J by 3 bases, with 16 bases between them. The CDR3 sequence is 14 residues long.